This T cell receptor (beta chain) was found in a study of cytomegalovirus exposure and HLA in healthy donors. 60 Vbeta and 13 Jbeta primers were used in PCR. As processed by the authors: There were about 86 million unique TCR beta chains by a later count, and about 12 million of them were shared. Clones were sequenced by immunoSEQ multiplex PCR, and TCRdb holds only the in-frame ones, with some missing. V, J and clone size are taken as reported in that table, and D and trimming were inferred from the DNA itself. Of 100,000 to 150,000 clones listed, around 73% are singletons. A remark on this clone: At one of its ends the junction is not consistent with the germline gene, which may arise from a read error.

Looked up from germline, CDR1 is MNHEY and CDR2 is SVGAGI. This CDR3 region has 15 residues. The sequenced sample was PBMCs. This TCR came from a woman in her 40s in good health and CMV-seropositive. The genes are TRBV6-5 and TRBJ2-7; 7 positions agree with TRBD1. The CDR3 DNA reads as TGTGCCAGCAGCTACTCTTCGGCAGGGGGCTACGAGCAGTACTTC. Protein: CASSYSSAGGYEQYF.